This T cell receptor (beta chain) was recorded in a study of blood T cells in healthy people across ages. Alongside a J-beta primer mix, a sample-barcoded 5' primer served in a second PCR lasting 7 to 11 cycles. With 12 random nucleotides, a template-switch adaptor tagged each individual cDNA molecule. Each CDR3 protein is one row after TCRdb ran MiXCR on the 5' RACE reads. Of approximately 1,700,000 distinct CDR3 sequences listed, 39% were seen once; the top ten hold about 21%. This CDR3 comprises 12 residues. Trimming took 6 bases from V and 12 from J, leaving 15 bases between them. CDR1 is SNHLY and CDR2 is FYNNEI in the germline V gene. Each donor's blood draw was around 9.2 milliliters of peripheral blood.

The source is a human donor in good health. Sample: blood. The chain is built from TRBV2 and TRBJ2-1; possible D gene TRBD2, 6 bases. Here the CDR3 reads CASSPGTGRQFF. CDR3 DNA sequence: TGTGCCAGCAGCCCCGGGACCGGGAGGCAGTTCTTC.